The 10 T cell receptor beta chains given below trace back to one sample, sequenced in a study of T cells in Graves' hyperthyroidism and ophthalmopathy. It was RNA transcripts that yielded the amplified TCR beta CDR3 regions. TCR CDR3 regions were first amplified by RT-PCR with HTBI primers. TCRdb passed the multiplex PCR reads through MiXCR, listing each CDR3 protein once. The table includes 400,000 or so distinct CDR3 sequences, roughly 15% detected once. Sequencing was done on a sample of blood. These receptors came from a woman aged 30 to 39 with Graves' ophthalmopathy.

This clonotype has at least ten counts. The chain employs TRBV20-1 and TRBJ1-1; D perhaps matches TRBD1 (6 bases). This CDR3 contains 14 residues. Trimming cost V 6 bases and J 4 bases, with 18 bases left between them. CDR1 is DFQATT, CDR2 SNEGSKA, per germline (reference sequence). The CDR3 loop is CSANSQGKGTEAFF. In DNA, the CDR3 is TGCAGTGCGAACTCACAGGGAAAGGGCACTGAAGCTTTCTTT.

This clonotype was picked up many times. The chain carries TRBV12-3 or TRBV12-4 and TRBJ1-6; weak D call: TRBD1 (6 bases). The CDR3 totals 13 residues. Trimming cost V 8 bases and J 9 bases, with 14 bases left between them. The CDR3 bases are TGTGCCAGCTTACAAGGGGGTTCTTCACCCCTCCACTTT. Translated, it gives CASLQGGSSPLHF.

The V gene is TRBV15, the J gene TRBJ2-1; TRBD1 is a possible D gene (5 bases). With 3 bases removed from V and 4 bases from J, the gap between germline ends came to 16 bases. The CDR3 totals 16 residues. CDR1 is LNHNV and CDR2 is YYDKDF in the germline V gene (reference sequence). The CDR3 sequence is CATSSYFRTKYNEQFF. As DNA, the CDR3 is TGTGCCACCAGCAGCTACTTCCGGACAAAATACAATGAGCAGTTCTTC.

This clonotype was seen at least ten times. The chain uses TRBV12-3 or TRBV12-4 and TRBJ1-2; a weak D match, TRBD1 (6 bases). CDR3 size: 16 residues. The V end was cut by 6 bases, the J end by 0 bases, with 17 bases between. This CDR3 is CASRRKTGSPNYGYTF. CDR3 DNA sequence: TGTGCCAGCAGGCGGAAAACAGGGTCTCCTAACTATGGCTACACCTTC.

This clonotype was detected many times. This clone may be a read error of a much larger clone one base away. This chain joins TRBV3-1 and TRBJ1-1, with a possible D match to TRBD1 (6 bases). CDR3 length equals 15 residues. Germline-derived CDR1 and CDR2 are LGHDT and YNNKEL (reference sequence). CDR3 sequence reads: CVSSSTGLGNTEAFF. As DNA, the CDR3 is TGTGTCAGCAGCTCCACAGGGCTCGGGAACACTGAAGCTTTCTTT.

Ten or more counts support this clonotype. V gene TRBV6-1 combines with J gene TRBJ1-1; perhaps TRBD1 as D (6 bases). CDR3 length equals 14 residues. Germline CDR1 reads MNHNS; CDR2 reads SASEGT. Trimming shortened V by 7 bases and J by 7 bases, and 19 bases separated the two germline ends. The CDR3 sequence is CASTEFAGAGEAFF. The CDR3 DNA reads as TGTGCCAGCACCGAGTTTGCGGGGGCTGGTGAAGCTTTCTTT.

There are many counts of this clonotype. The chain uses TRBV29-1 and TRBJ2-3; perhaps TRBD1 as D (5 bases). This CDR3 is built from 15 residues. CDR1 is SQVTM and CDR2 is ANQGSEA in the germline V gene. Between the trimmed V and J ends, which lost 3 bases and 0 bases, there was a span of 13 bases. The CDR3 DNA sequence: TGCAGCGTTGATCTCCTAGGGGCTAGCACAGATACGCAGTATTTT. Protein: CSVDLLGASTDTQYF.

The table lists this clonotype with a few counts. The chain recombines TRBV12-3 or TRBV12-4 with TRBJ1-2, with D uncertain. This CDR3 is 11 amino acids long. V lost 7 bases and J 4 bases, leaving 7 bases between the germline ends. CDR3 in DNA: TGTGCCAGCAACTCGGGCTATGGCTACACCTTC. This translates into CASNSGYGYTF.

This clonotype was seen at least ten times. V and J are TRBV5-1 and TRBJ1-4, with 8 bases matching TRBD1. The CDR3 has 15 amino acids. CDR1 and CDR2 (germline): SGHRS, YFSETQ. V was clipped by 4 bases and J by 8 bases; unmatched bases: 10. The CDR3 reads CASSREGQGGEKLFF. In DNA, the CDR3 is TGCGCCAGCAGCCGAGAAGGACAGGGTGGGGAAAAACTGTTTTTT.

In this sample, this clonotype turned up many times. The chain links TRBV18 to TRBJ2-7; 11 bases agree with TRBD1. Losses at the gene ends were 3 bases for V and 3 bases for J; bases not matched to a gene: 4. CDR1 KGHSH and CDR2 LQKENI come from the germline V gene. This CDR3 has 15 amino acids. The CDR3 here is CASSPGTGGDYEQYF. CDR3 bases: TGTGCCAGCTCACCGGGGACAGGGGGGGACTACGAGCAGTACTTC.